A single sample gave rise to the 24 T cell receptor beta chains below, sequenced in a study of blood T cell repertoires in COVID-19. Sequencing was performed with immunoSEQ multiplex PCR; in TCRdb, only in-frame clones are kept and a portion is missing. The sample has approximately 200,000 clones, around 88% seen once; the top ten hold 3.5% to 5%. Sequenced sample: peripheral blood. The source is a woman aged 25 to 39 with acute or convalescent COVID-19.

This clone was detected only once. The J gene is TRBJ1-2, the V gene TRBV7-9, with a tentative D call TRBD1 (6 bases). The CDR3 is 13 residues long. V was clipped by 5 bases and J by 4 bases, with 11 bases between them. Germline CDR1 and CDR2: SEHNR and FQNEAQ (reference sequence). In nucleotides, the CDR3 is TGTGCCAGCAGCCCGGGACACCGCTATGGCTACACCTTC. As protein: CASSPGHRYGYTF.

The CDR3 region is CASNRQVVEKLFF. The CDR3 DNA reads as TGTGCCAGCAACCGACAGGTTGTCGAAAAACTGTTTTTT. The V and J genes are TRBV28 and TRBJ1-4; D possibly corresponds to TRBD1 (6 bases). The V gene's germline CDR1 is MDHEN and CDR2 SYDVKM. V was cut by 7 bases and J by 8 bases, with 14 bases left in between. This CDR3 is built from 13 residues.

This chain connects TRBV28 to TRBJ1-2; D is undetermined. This CDR3 comprises 11 residues. Deletions cut 2 bases from V and 9 bases from J, with 7 bases between. The germline CDR1 and CDR2 sequences are MDHEN and SYDVKM. CDR3 amino acids: CASSLARSYTF. DNA of the CDR3: TGTGCCAGCAGTTTAGCGAGGAGCTACACCTTC.

V is TRBV2 and J is TRBJ1-5; TRBD1 agrees at 8 bases. The V and J ends lost 4 bases and 5 bases, in that order; junction bases with no gene match: 10. The CDR3 is made up of 16 amino acids. Germline lookup yields CDR1 SNHLY and CDR2 FYNNEI. The CDR3 reads CASSGRGAGGDQPQHF. DNA of the CDR3: TGTGCCAGCAGTGGTCGAGGGGCAGGGGGCGATCAGCCCCAGCATTTT.

The chain is built from TRBV12-3 or TRBV12-4 and TRBJ2-7; possibly TRBD1 for D (5 bases). Trimming removed 6 bases at V and 4 bases at J, with 10 bases between. The CDR3 is 12 amino acids. CDR3 in amino acids: CASSPTDYEQYF. The CDR3, as DNA: TGTGCCAGCAGCCCGACAGATTACGAGCAGTACTTC.

The genes are TRBV28 and TRBJ2-5, with TRBD2 as a possible D gene (6 bases). Germline CDR1 reads MDHEN; CDR2 reads SYDVKM. The germline V and J ends were trimmed by 5 bases and 2 bases, with 9 bases remaining between them. The CDR3 totals 13 residues. The CDR3 DNA follows: TGTGCCAGCAGTCGGGGACTTCAAGAGACCCAGTACTTC. Translating it yields CASSRGLQETQYF. The full variable domain, its missing parts supplied by reference TRBV28 and TRBJ2-5, is DVKVTQSSRYLVKRTGEKVFLECVQDMDHENMFWYRQDPGLGLRLIYFSYDVKMKEKGDIPEGYSVSREKKERFSLILESASTNQTSMYLCASSRGLQETQYFGPGTRLLVL.

The sample holds one count of this clone. The rearrangement links TRBV4-2 to TRBJ2-1; possible D gene TRBD2, 7 bases. The germline V and J ends were trimmed by 3 bases and 3 bases, with 12 bases remaining between them. CDR1 and CDR2 (germline): LGHNA, YNFKEQ. The CDR3 is made up of 15 amino acids. CDR3 in amino acids: CASSHEGGIYNEQFF. CDR3 in DNA: TGTGCCAGCAGCCATGAGGGGGGGATCTACAATGAGCAGTTCTTC.

CDR3 in amino acids: CASSYPRQETKLFF. DNA for the CDR3: TGTGCCAGCAGTTACCCTCGACAGGAAACCAAACTGTTTTTT. This chain joins TRBV6-5 and TRBJ1-4, with D possibly matching TRBD1 (6 bases). Germline values: CDR1 MNHEY, CDR2 SVGAGI. The CDR3 spans 14 residues. The V and J ends lost 2 bases and 11 bases respectively, with 15 bases between them.

This rearrangement joins TRBV4-2 to TRBJ1-1; D remains unclear. Between the trimmed V and J ends, which lost 0 bases and 7 bases, there was a span of 12 bases. The germline V gene has CDR1 LGHNA and CDR2 YNFKEQ. This CDR3 is 14 amino acids long. In nucleotides, the CDR3 is TGTGCCAGCAGCCAAGATCCGGTTCTCCGTGAAGCTTTCTTT. Translated, it gives CASSQDPVLREAFF.

The genes are TRBV30 and TRBJ2-5; no definite D call. V lost 0 bases to trimming and J lost 0 bases, with 14 bases between them. This CDR3 is built from 16 residues. Germline V gives CDR1 GTSNPN, CDR2 SVGIG (reference sequence). In DNA, the CDR3 is TGTGCCTGGAGTGTACGGGTATCGGTGTACCAAGAGACCCAGTACTTC. This gives the protein CAWSVRVSVYQETQYF.

The J gene is TRBJ2-1, the V gene TRBV11-1, with TRBD2 matching 11 bases. The CDR3 covers 14 residues. The germline CDR1 and CDR2 sequences are SGHAT and FQDESV (reference sequence). Germline trimming cut 5 bases from V and 7 bases from J; bases unmatched to any gene: 4. In DNA form, the CDR3 reads TGTGCCAGCAGCCGACTAGCGGGAAGGAATGAGCAGTTCTTC. This translates into CASSRLAGRNEQFF.

The table lists this clone with a count of one. V gene TRBV30 combines with J gene TRBJ1-4; perhaps TRBD1 as D (5 bases). V dropped 3 bases and J dropped 5 bases, with 16 bases sitting between them. The germline gives CDR1 GTSNPN, CDR2 SVGIG (reference sequence). The CDR3 is 15 amino acids. CDR3 residues: CAWRGSYGGNEKLFF. CDR3 in DNA: TGTGCCTGGAGGGGTAGCTATGGGGGGAATGAAAAACTGTTTTTT.

The chain links TRBV10-3 to TRBJ1-5, with a possible D match to TRBD1 (5 bases). This CDR3 spans 13 amino acids. Germline CDR1 ENHRY, CDR2 SYGVKD. V lost 6 bases to trimming and J lost 3 bases, with 9 bases between them. CDR3 nucleotides: TGTGCCATCAGACAGGACCCCAATCAGCCCCAGCATTTT. Protein: CAIRQDPNQPQHF.

The chain links TRBV5-5 to TRBJ2-3; D is perhaps TRBD1 (5 bases). Trimming pared 2 bases from V and 5 bases from J, leaving 12 bases between. Germline CDR1 is SGHKS and CDR2 is YYEKEE (reference sequence). The CDR3 spans 14 residues. The CDR3 DNA is TGTGCCAGCAGCTTCAGGGAATTAGAAGATACGCAGTATTTT. Translating gives CASSFRELEDTQYF.

The chain has TRBV6-6 and TRBJ2-3; the match to TRBD2 covers 8 bases. The germline V gene has CDR1 MNHNY and CDR2 SVGAGI (reference sequence). Trimming removed 5 bases from V and 5 bases from J; junction bases left unmatched: 21. This CDR3 comprises 19 residues. CDR3 coding DNA: TGTGCCAGCAGTCAGGATAGGCTAGCGGGCCCTTTTCGGGAAGATACGCAGTATTTT. It encodes CASSQDRLAGPFREDTQYF.

This chain uses TRBV24-1 with TRBJ2-3, with D possibly TRBD2 on 6 matching bases. The CDR3 has 15 residues. Germline V lookup: CDR1 KGHDR, CDR2 SFDVKD. V lost 1 base to trimming and J lost 3 bases, with 10 bases between them. The CDR3 reads CATSDFLAGTDTQYF. The CDR3 region has the DNA TGTGCCACCAGTGATTTTTTGGCGGGGACAGATACGCAGTATTTT.

The V and J genes are TRBV13 and TRBJ1-1; TRBD1 matches 7 bases. The CDR3 runs to 14 residues. From germline, CDR1 is PRHDT and CDR2 FYEKMQ (reference sequence). After removal of 4 bases from V and 3 bases from J, the junction contained 5 bases not matched to a gene. In DNA, the CDR3 is TGTGCCAGCAGCTCGACAGGGAAGTACACTGAAGCTTTCTTT. Its translation: CASSSTGKYTEAFF.

The chain links TRBV7-9 to TRBJ2-7; maybe TRBD1 (5 bases). The CDR3 consists of 13 residues. Trimming removed 8 bases from V and 5 bases from J, with 16 bases in between. CDR1 is SEHNR, CDR2 FQNEAQ, per germline (reference sequence). The CDR3 sequence: CASRTGLGNEQYF. CDR3 in DNA: TGTGCCAGCCGAACAGGATTGGGTAACGAGCAGTACTTC.

This clone was detected only once. The chain couples TRBV14 to TRBJ1-5, with no clear D. This CDR3 region has 15 residues. Trimming shortened V by 0 bases and J by 0 bases, and 6 bases separated the two germline ends. CDR1 is SGHDN and CDR2 is FVKESK in the germline V gene. The CDR3 nucleotides are TGTGCCAGCAGCCAAGACGGGGATAGCAATCAGCCCCAGCATTTT. This codes for CASSQDGDSNQPQHF.

V usage is TRBV25-1 and J usage is TRBJ1-2; D uncertain. With 0 bases removed from V and 8 bases from J, the gap between germline ends came to 10 bases. The CDR3 spans 13 residues. Per germline, CDR1 MGHDK and CDR2 SYGVNS. The CDR3 DNA reads TGTGCCAGCAGTGAATACGGGGTGTCCGGCTACACCTTC. Amino acid sequence: CASSEYGVSGYTF.

This chain joins TRBV7-2 and TRBJ2-3, with D unclear. Trimming took 4 bases from V and 5 from J, leaving 7 bases between them. CDR3 length equals 12 residues. In germline, CDR1 is SGHTA, CDR2 FQGNSA. This CDR3 is CASSYFGDTQYF. CDR3 DNA sequence: TGTGCCAGCAGCTATTTCGGAGATACGCAGTATTTT.

The chain has TRBV4-2 and TRBJ2-5, with TRBD2 as a possible D gene (6 bases). Trimming shortened V by 1 base and J by 0 bases, and 9 bases separated the two germline ends. The germline V gene has CDR1 LGHNA and CDR2 YNFKEQ. The CDR3 is 15 amino acids. DNA of the CDR3: TGTGCCAGCAGCCAAGTATGGGACTACCAAGAGACCCAGTACTTC. It yields the protein CASSQVWDYQETQYF.

V is TRBV18 and J is TRBJ2-5, with no clear D. Between the trimmed V and J ends, which lost 3 bases and 1 base, there was a span of 6 bases. From germline, CDR1 is KGHSH and CDR2 LQKENI. This CDR3 contains 13 residues. The CDR3 loop reads CASSPSPQETQYF. The CDR3, as DNA: TGTGCCAGCTCACCTAGCCCCCAAGAGACCCAGTACTTC.

The chain employs TRBV5-6 and TRBJ1-1; 7 bases match TRBD1. Germline-derived CDR1 and CDR2 are SGHDT and YYEEEE. This CDR3 is 15 amino acids long. Trimming at V came to 1 base and at J to 4 bases, leaving 7 bases not matched to a gene. CDR3 sequence (DNA): TGTGCCAGCAGCTTGTATGAGGGACAGAGCACTGAAGCTTTCTTT. It encodes CASSLYEGQSTEAFF.